The 20 T cell receptor beta chains below were found in one sample sequenced in a study of low-dose radiotherapy and immunotherapy resistance in tumors. cDNA synthesis used a TRAV/TRBV-specific primer set for both chains. TCRs were put through around 20 PCR cycles of amplification with Phusion. A constant-region primer and the V-primer adapter served as the primer pair. MiXCR, run by TCRdb on the reads, gives a single entry per CDR3 protein. The table has thousands of distinct CDR3 sequences, under 70% seen once; the top ten hold roughly 12%. These receptors were taken from a human donor with advanced metastatic prostate, ovarian, gallbladder or colorectal cancer (not recorded which). This table probably holds off-target reads from a library built for another chain.

The J gene is TRBJ1-1, the V gene TRBV28, with 9 bases identical to TRBD1. Per germline, CDR1 MDHEN and CDR2 SYDVKM. The J segment lost 7 bases and the V segment lost 5 bases, leaving 8 bases of the junction unmatched. The CDR3 extends over 14 amino acids. CDR3 sequence: CASSGQGPAIEAFF. As DNA, the CDR3 is TGTGCCAGCAGTGGACAGGGGCCCGCCATTGAAGCTTTCTTT.

The genes are TRBV12-3 or TRBV12-4 and TRBJ2-7; maybe TRBD2 (5 bases). Trimming took off 1 base at V and 1 base at J, with 11 bases between the two ends. The CDR3 has 15 residues. This CDR3 is CASSLGLSVSYEQYF. CDR3 in DNA: TGTGCCAGCAGTTTAGGGCTTAGCGTGTCCTACGAGCAGTACTTC.

The gene calls are TRBV6-5 and TRBJ2-3; TRBD1 agrees at 8 bases. Germline V gives CDR1 MNHEY, CDR2 SVGAGI. CDR3 size: 16 residues. V shed 6 bases, J shed 4 bases, and the junction held 12 bases outside the gene matches. The CDR3 protein is CASSRGTGGFADTQYF. The CDR3 DNA reads TGTGCCAGCAGCCGAGGGACAGGAGGATTCGCAGATACGCAGTATTTT.

This sequence joins TRBV5-1 and TRBJ2-1; TRBD2 matches 10 bases. The ends lost 2 bases at V and 8 bases at J; junction bases unmatched: 7. The CDR3 contains 15 residues. In germline, CDR1 is SGHRS, CDR2 YFSETQ. The CDR3 region has the DNA TGCGCCAGCAGCTTAGGGTCTAGCGGGGGTGATGAGCAGTTCTTC. This encodes CASSLGSSGGDEQFF.

The chain recombines TRBV5-1 with TRBJ2-1; possible D gene TRBD1, 6 bases. Germline V gene sequence: CDR1 SGHRS, CDR2 YFSETQ. V was cut by 2 bases and J by 4 bases, with 13 bases left in between. The CDR3 consists of 15 residues. CDR3 in amino acids: CASSFTNTGYNEQFF. The DNA of the CDR3 is TGCGCCAGCAGCTTCACCAACACAGGGTACAATGAGCAGTTCTTC.

This clonotype has just a few counts. J is TRBJ2-5 and V is TRBV19; D perhaps matches TRBD1 (6 bases). This CDR3 has 14 amino acids. Trimming stripped 7 bases from V and 0 bases from J, with 12 bases between. CDR1 is LNHDA, CDR2 SQIVND, per germline (reference sequence). The CDR3, as DNA: TGTGCCAGTACCTCGGACAGAAACCAAGAGACCCAGTACTTC. This sequence encodes CASTSDRNQETQYF.

The CDR3, as DNA: TGTGCCAGCAACCGACAGGGCGGCTCCTACGAGCAGTACTTC. This codes for CASNRQGGSYEQYF. The J gene is TRBJ2-7, the V gene TRBV12-3 or TRBV12-4; 7 bases fit TRBD1. The CDR3 consists of 14 residues. The V and J ends lost 7 bases and 0 bases, in that order; junction bases with no gene match: 6.

In its sample, this clonotype was seen a few times. The chain carries TRBV5-5 and TRBJ2-5; 10 positions agree with TRBD2. This CDR3 contains 16 residues. From germline, CDR1 is SGHKS and CDR2 YYEKEE (reference sequence). With V trimmed by 3 bases and J by 0 bases, 5 bases remained unmatched. CDR3 protein: CASSSTLAGNQETQYF. DNA of the CDR3: TGTGCCAGCAGCTCAACACTAGCGGGAAACCAAGAGACCCAGTACTTC. Complete variable domain (other parts from reference TRBV5-5 and TRBJ2-5): DAGVTQSPTHLIKTRGQQVTLRCSPISGHKSVSWYQQVLGQGPQFIFQYYEKEERGRGNFPDRFSARQFPNYSSELNVNALLLGDSALYLCASSSTLAGNQETQYFGPGTRLLVL.

The gene calls are TRBV20-1 and TRBJ1-3; the D is unclear. This CDR3 is built from 12 residues. V gave up 6 bases and J gave up 1 base, with 7 bases separating them. Germline V gene sequence: CDR1 DFQATT, CDR2 SNEGSKA (reference sequence). The chain's CDR3 is CSAGDSGNTIYF. CDR3 nucleotide sequence: TGCAGTGCCGGAGATTCTGGAAACACCATATATTTT.

The rearrangement links TRBV5-1 to TRBJ2-2, with D perhaps matching TRBD1 (6 bases). V was pared by 4 bases and J by 4 bases, with 8 bases between. The germline V gene encodes CDR1 SGHRS and CDR2 YFSETQ. The CDR3 has 13 residues. The CDR3: CASSEQGTGELFF. The CDR3 DNA sequence: TGCGCCAGCAGCGAACAGGGCACCGGGGAGCTGTTTTTT.

V is TRBV5-1 and J is TRBJ2-1, with 7 bases lining up with TRBD1. V lost 0 bases and J lost 0; bases outside the gene matches: 12. CDR3 length equals 19 residues. CDR1 SGHRS and CDR2 YFSETQ come from the germline V gene. CDR3 sequence (DNA): TGCGCCAGCAGCTTGGCGCCTCTAAACAGGGGACGCTCCTACAATGAGCAGTTCTTC. Encoded protein: CASSLAPLNRGRSYNEQFF.

The chain uses TRBV20-1 and TRBJ1-1; D unresolved. V was trimmed by 7 bases and J by 1 base, leaving 13 bases between them. Germline-derived CDR1 and CDR2 are DFQATT and SNEGSKA (reference sequence). The CDR3 has 13 residues. CDR3 DNA sequence: TGCAGTGTGGTTCACACCTCGAACACTGAAGCTTTCTTT. This sequence encodes CSVVHTSNTEAFF.

This sequence joins TRBV7-9 and TRBJ1-2, with no clear D. CDR3 length: 14 residues. V was trimmed by 0 bases and J by 4 bases, leaving 9 bases between them. The germline CDR1 and CDR2 sequences are SEHNR and FQNEAQ (reference sequence). This chain's CDR3 is CASSLAGGTYGYTF. The DNA for the CDR3 is TGTGCCAGCAGCTTAGCGGGAGGTACCTATGGCTACACCTTC.

This chain links TRBV5-1 with TRBJ2-7, with a weak D call TRBD1 (6 bases). The CDR3 consists of 14 residues. Germline CDR1 SGHRS, CDR2 YFSETQ. The germline V and J ends were trimmed by 4 bases and 0 bases, with 11 bases remaining between them. The CDR3 protein is CASSPDSDSYEQYF. The CDR3 region has the DNA TGCGCCAGCAGCCCGGACAGTGACTCCTACGAGCAGTACTTC. Together with reference TRBV5-1 and TRBJ2-7, the CDR3 gives the full variable domain: KAGVTQTPRYLIKTRGQQVTLSCSPISGHRSVSWYQQTPGQGLQFLFEYFSETQRNKGNFPGRFSGRQFSNSRSEMNVSTLELGDSALYLCASSPDSDSYEQYFGPGTRLTVT.

V is TRBV28 and J is TRBJ1-1, with D maybe TRBD1 (5 bases). The CDR3 runs 12 residues. Germline V gene data show CDR1 as MDHEN and CDR2 as SYDVKM. V lost 7 bases and J lost 6, with 12 bases in between. The DNA of the CDR3 is TGTGCCAGCAAGGCAGGGTTCGCTGAAGCTTTCTTT. It is translated as CASKAGFAEAFF.

V usage is TRBV24-1 and J usage is TRBJ2-5, with 8 bases lining up with TRBD1. V gave up 6 bases and J gave up 5 bases; unmatched junction bases: 7. Per the germline V gene, CDR1 is KGHDR and CDR2 is SFDVKD. The CDR3 spans 14 residues. The CDR3 protein is CATSTGGNEETQYF. The CDR3 nucleotides are TGTGCCACCAGTACAGGGGGTAACGAGGAGACCCAGTACTTC.

The gene calls are TRBV2 and TRBJ2-3, with D perhaps matching TRBD1 (5 bases). The CDR3 is made up of 15 amino acids. The V and J ends lost 2 bases and 0 bases respectively, with 9 bases between them. Germline-derived CDR1 and CDR2 are SNHLY and FYNNEI. The CDR3 here is CASSEQGTSTDTQYF. The CDR3 bases are TGTGCCAGCAGTGAACAGGGCACTAGCACAGATACGCAGTATTTT.

CDR3 sequence (DNA): TGTGCCAGCAGTGATTGGCGGGAAGGCAATGAGCAGTTCTTC. Translation: CASSDWREGNEQFF. This chain connects TRBV2 to TRBJ2-1, with TRBD2 as a possible D gene (6 bases). This CDR3 comprises 14 residues. CDR1 is SNHLY and CDR2 is FYNNEI in the germline V gene. Trimming removed 3 bases at V and 6 bases at J, with 12 bases between.

This clonotype was counted between two and nine times. The genes are TRBV10-1 and TRBJ2-1; tentative D call: TRBD1 (5 bases). V lost 3 bases and J lost 8, with 8 bases in between. The CDR3 runs 12 residues. The germline CDR1 and CDR2 sequences are WNHNN and SYGVQD (reference sequence). CDR3 bases: TGCGCCAGCAGTGACCAGGGCGATGAGCAGTTCTTC. It encodes CASSDQGDEQFF.

The V gene is TRBV5-1, the J gene TRBJ2-3, with TRBD1 identical over 7 bases. The length of the CDR3 is 14 residues. CDR1 is SGHRS and CDR2 is YFSETQ in the germline V gene. The junction had 4 bases not matched to a gene; V was cut back by 4 bases and J by 2 bases. CDR3 in DNA: TGCGCCAGCAGCCCCGGACAGGACACAGATACGCAGTATTTT. This translates into CASSPGQDTDTQYF.